The source of this TCR beta chain is a study of early T cells in non-severe SARS-CoV-2 infection. Study-level information: Unsorted whole-blood RNA was sequenced in bulk, leaving chains unpaired.

CDR1 and CDR2 (germline): SGHVS, FQNEAQ. The CDR3 is 15 residues long. Trimming at V came to 4 bases and at J to 4 bases, leaving 9 bases not matched to a gene. This clonotype was observed many times. TCRdb re-derived calls from the 5' RACE reads in MiXCR, one entry per CDR3 protein. The sample contains around 46,000 distinct CDR3 sequences, roughly 5.3% of which appear only once. V and J are TRBV7-8 and TRBJ1-1, with 7 bases aligning to TRBD1. This clonotype was obtained from an adult who was a healthcare worker with PCR-confirmed SARS-CoV-2 infection or an uninfected control (not recorded which). Sequencing used whole blood. The CDR3 loop is CASSSGGTAFTEAFF. The CDR3 DNA follows: TGTGCCAGCAGCTCTGGGGGGACAGCCTTCACTGAAGCTTTCTTT.